The 23 T cell receptor beta chains listed next were all sequenced from one sample in a study of T cell responses to AZD1222 COVID-19 vaccine. This table comes from immunoSEQ multiplex PCR, and its TCRdb copy is limited to in-frame clones, with some not included. The data hold more than 85,000 clones, with roughly 90% observed a single time. The material sequenced was peripheral blood, taken on day 0 of AZD1222 vaccination. These TCRs come from an adult in good health.

This clone was seen more than once but under ten times. The CDR3 sequence: CSVEAVGQPDEAFF. The DNA of the CDR3 is TGCAGCGTTGAAGCGGTAGGACAGCCCGATGAAGCTTTCTTT. The rearrangement joins TRBV29-1 to TRBJ1-1, with D tentatively TRBD1 (6 bases). The V and J ends lost 1 base and 7 bases respectively, with 16 bases between them. The CDR3 runs to 14 residues. Germline assignment: CDR1 SQVTM and CDR2 ANQGSEA.

This clone was seen a handful of times. The chain couples TRBV27 to TRBJ2-7; 9 bases are a match to TRBD2. The CDR3 has 14 residues. With V trimmed by 6 bases and J by 4 bases, 7 bases remained unmatched. The germline gives CDR1 MNHEY, CDR2 SMNVEV (reference sequence). The CDR3 region is CASRVAGVIYEQYF. CDR3 coding DNA: TGTGCCAGCAGGGTAGCGGGAGTCATTTACGAGCAGTACTTC.

The gene calls are TRBV2 and TRBJ2-1; no clear D gene. Trimming pared 1 base from V and 10 bases from J, leaving 14 bases between. CDR1 SNHLY and CDR2 FYNNEI come from the germline V gene. The CDR3 runs 14 residues. The CDR3 spells CASSEVVPNGEQFF. The CDR3, as DNA: TGTGCCAGCAGTGAAGTGGTTCCTAATGGGGAGCAGTTCTTC.

The V gene is TRBV6-1, the J gene TRBJ2-1; no definite D call. The V end lost 2 bases, the J end lost 8 bases, and 13 bases lay between the germline ends. The CDR3 is 14 amino acids. Germline-derived CDR1 and CDR2 are MNHNS and SASEGT. In DNA form, the CDR3 reads TGTGCCAGCAGTGAAAGGGCAGACTTGGATGAGCAGTTCTTC. Protein product: CASSERADLDEQFF.

V is TRBV2 and J is TRBJ2-7; 8 positions agree with TRBD1. CDR3 length: 19 residues. V lost 1 base, J lost 3 bases, and 17 bases stayed unmatched. Germline-derived CDR1 and CDR2 are SNHLY and FYNNEI. CDR3 nucleotides: TGTGCCAGCAGTGAAGTCAGAGGGTTCAAGATAACAGGGGGCTACGAGCAGTACTTC. Translated, it gives CASSEVRGFKITGGYEQYF.

Only a few counts were recorded for this clone. The rearrangement joins TRBV4-1 to TRBJ2-7; 7 nucleotides agree with TRBD1. Germline loops: CDR1 MGHRA, CDR2 YSYEKL. The CDR3 loop spans 17 amino acids. Trimming removed 3 bases from V and 1 base from J; junction bases left unmatched: 12. The DNA for the CDR3 is TGCGCCAGCAGCCAGGGGCACAGGGGATTTGCTTCCTACGAGCAGTACTTC. Translating gives CASSQGHRGFASYEQYF.

Only one count was recorded for this clone. This chain joins TRBV9 and TRBJ2-1, with 8 bases aligning to TRBD2. There are 15 residues in the CDR3. With V trimmed by 4 bases and J by 4 bases, 7 bases remained unmatched. Germline V lookup: CDR1 SGDLS, CDR2 YYNGEE. The CDR3 sequence: CASSLRLASYNEQFF. The CDR3 DNA follows: TGTGCCAGCAGCCTCCGACTAGCGTCATACAATGAGCAGTTCTTC.

V is TRBV3-1 (or the pseudogene TRBV3-2) and J is TRBJ2-1; D is unclear. Germline assignment: CDR1 LGHDT and CDR2 YNNKEL (reference sequence). V was trimmed by 1 base and J by 9 bases, leaving 16 bases between them. This CDR3 contains 15 residues. CDR3 nucleotide sequence: TGTGCCAGCAGCCAAGTTGTCACTCCCACGAGTGAGCAGTTCTTC. Translating gives CASSQVVTPTSEQFF.

This clone was found a few times. This chain connects TRBV5-8 to TRBJ1-2; unclear D gene. Germline loops: CDR1 SGHTS, CDR2 YDEGEE. Between the trimmed V and J ends, which lost 0 bases and 8 bases, there was a span of 14 bases. This CDR3 is 14 amino acids long. CDR3 sequence: CASSLEPGSSGYTF. DNA of the CDR3: TGTGCCAGCAGCTTGGAGCCGGGATCGAGCGGCTACACCTTC.

The chain recombines TRBV5-1 with TRBJ1-6; D may be TRBD1 (6 bases). The germline gives CDR1 SGHRS, CDR2 YFSETQ. This CDR3 contains 14 residues. V was clipped by 4 bases and J by 8 bases, with 13 bases between them. CDR3 nucleotide sequence: TGCGCCAGCAGCATACAGGGTGGGGATTCACCCCTCCACTTT. It specifies CASSIQGGDSPLHF.

The rearrangement joins TRBV12-3 or TRBV12-4 to TRBJ2-5; a weak D match, TRBD1 (5 bases). The CDR3 totals 13 residues. Trimming removed 0 bases at V and 5 bases at J, with 7 bases between. The CDR3 DNA reads TGTGCCAGCAGTTTAGCCTCAGGGGAGACCCAGTACTTC. This translates into CASSLASGETQYF.

This chain links TRBV7-2 with TRBJ2-2; 10 bases are a match to TRBD2. Germline-derived CDR1 and CDR2 are SGHTA and FQGNSA. The trim removed 1 base at V and 7 bases at J, leaving 6 bases unmatched. This CDR3 is built from 16 residues. The CDR3 reads CASSLGASGSLGELFF. As DNA, the CDR3 is TGTGCCAGCAGCTTAGGTGCTAGCGGGAGTCTCGGGGAGCTGTTTTTT. The complete variable domain, with remaining parts taken from reference TRBV7-2 and TRBJ2-2, reads GAGVSQSPSNKVTEKGKDVELRCDPISGHTALYWYRQSLGQGLEFLIYFQGNSAPDKSGLPSDRFSAERTGGSVSTLTIQRTQQEDSAVYLCASSLGASGSLGELFFGEGSRLTVL.

The rearrangement uses TRBV5-4 and TRBJ2-5; no firm D call. The CDR3 totals 13 residues. Germline V gene data show CDR1 as SGHNT and CDR2 as YYREEE (reference sequence). V lost 4 bases and J 0 bases, leaving 7 bases between the germline ends. CDR3 residues: CASSKVDQETQYF. For the CDR3, the DNA is TGTGCCAGCAGCAAAGTTGACCAAGAGACCCAGTACTTC.

The genes are TRBV27 and TRBJ1-2; D unclear. Trimming pared 8 bases from V and 6 bases from J, leaving 13 bases between. Looked up from germline, CDR1 is MNHEY and CDR2 is SMNVEV (reference sequence). This CDR3 contains 12 residues. The CDR3 region is CASGLGLNGYTF. The DNA for the CDR3 is TGTGCCAGCGGCTTGGGTCTGAATGGCTACACCTTC.

This sequence joins TRBV19 and TRBJ1-1; TRBD1 matches 7 bases. Germline CDR1 LNHDA, CDR2 SQIVND (reference sequence). This CDR3 comprises 15 residues. V was clipped by 4 bases and J by 1 base; unmatched bases: 6. The CDR3: CASSKQTGPNTEAFF. The CDR3 nucleotides are TGTGCCAGTAGTAAGCAGACAGGGCCGAACACTGAAGCTTTCTTT. Full variable domain (rest looked up from reference TRBV19 and TRBJ1-1): DGGITQSPKYLFRKEGQNVTLSCEQNLNHDAMYWYRQDPGQGLRLIYYSQIVNDFQKGDIAEGYSVSREKKESFPLTVTSAQKNPTAFYLCASSKQTGPNTEAFFGQGTRLTVV.

The chain couples TRBV25-1 to TRBJ2-2; no definite D call. With 3 bases removed from V and 1 base from J, the gap between germline ends came to 15 bases. Germline assignment: CDR1 MGHDK and CDR2 SYGVNS. The CDR3 is made up of 17 amino acids. CDR3 sequence (DNA): TGTGCCAGCAGTGATTTCTCGGCCCGTCAGAACACCGGGGAGCTGTTTTTT. Its translation is CASSDFSARQNTGELFF.

V gene TRBV19 combines with J gene TRBJ1-4; D unclear. CDR3 length: 13 amino acids. The germline CDR1 and CDR2 sequences are LNHDA and SQIVND (reference sequence). V was cut by 7 bases and J by 8 bases, with 14 bases left in between. The CDR3 protein is CASKRTSEEKLFF. The CDR3 DNA reads as TGTGCCAGTAAACGGACCTCGGAGGAAAAACTGTTTTTT.

The chain employs TRBV7-2 and TRBJ2-3; TRBD1 agrees at 7 bases. Germline trimming cut 5 bases from V and 12 bases from J; bases unmatched to any gene: 17. Looked up from germline, CDR1 is SGHTA and CDR2 is FQGNSA. This CDR3 is 15 amino acids long. CDR3: CASSALGGTLSPQYF. DNA for the CDR3: TGTGCCAGCAGCGCCCTAGGGGGCACCCTTAGCCCCCAGTATTTT. Combining the CDR3 with reference TRBV7-2 and TRBJ2-3 gives the whole variable domain GAGVSQSPSNKVTEKGKDVELRCDPISGHTALYWYRQSLGQGLEFLIYFQGNSAPDKSGLPSDRFSAERTGGSVSTLTIQRTQQEDSAVYLCASSALGGTLSPQYFGPGTRLTVL.

V is TRBV7-9 and J is TRBJ1-2, with a tentative D call TRBD1 (6 bases). The CDR3 is 19 residues long. Germline V CDR1 and CDR2: SEHNR, FQNEAQ (reference sequence). V was cut by 2 bases and J by 1 base, with 23 bases left in between. CDR3 in amino acids: CASSLSLSTGDTLNYGYTF. Written as DNA, the CDR3 is TGTGCCAGCAGCTTAAGCCTCTCCACCGGGGACACCCTTAACTATGGCTACACCTTC.

The CDR3 reads CASSQARTGHGYTF. The CDR3 bases are TGCGCCAGCAGCCAAGCTAGAACAGGGCATGGCTACACCTTC. The chain recombines TRBV4-3 with TRBJ1-2; tentatively, D is TRBD1 (6 bases). This CDR3 is built from 14 residues. Germline loops: CDR1 LGHNA, CDR2 YSLEER. Trimming removed 1 base from V and 6 bases from J, with 12 bases in between.

CDR3 DNA sequence: TGTGCCAGCAGGGCACGACTAGCTGGGAACATTCAGTACTTC. It is translated as CASRARLAGNIQYF. This chain links TRBV27 with TRBJ2-4; 7 positions match TRBD2. J was trimmed by 7 bases and V by 6 bases; bases with no gene match: 9. Germline V gene data show CDR1 as MNHEY and CDR2 as SMNVEV (reference sequence). The CDR3 length is 14 residues.

CDR3 DNA sequence: TGTGCCAGCAGTTACGTCCCAGGACAGGGGGCCGGGGAGCTGTTTTTT. This sequence encodes CASSYVPGQGAGELFF. The chain links TRBV6-5 to TRBJ2-2, with 10 bases matching TRBD1. Germline-derived CDR1 and CDR2 are MNHEY and SVGAGI. V dropped 2 bases and J dropped 6; count of bases not matched to a gene: 6. This CDR3 spans 16 amino acids.

The chain is built from TRBV28 and TRBJ1-5, with TRBD1 identical over 7 bases. J was trimmed by 0 bases and V by 5 bases; bases with no gene match: 13. This CDR3 spans 18 amino acids. Germline values: CDR1 MDHEN, CDR2 SYDVKM. CDR3 in DNA: TGTGCCAGCAGTCCTCTATCCGGACAGGAACATAGCAATCAGCCCCAGCATTTT. Translation gives CASSPLSGQEHSNQPQHF.